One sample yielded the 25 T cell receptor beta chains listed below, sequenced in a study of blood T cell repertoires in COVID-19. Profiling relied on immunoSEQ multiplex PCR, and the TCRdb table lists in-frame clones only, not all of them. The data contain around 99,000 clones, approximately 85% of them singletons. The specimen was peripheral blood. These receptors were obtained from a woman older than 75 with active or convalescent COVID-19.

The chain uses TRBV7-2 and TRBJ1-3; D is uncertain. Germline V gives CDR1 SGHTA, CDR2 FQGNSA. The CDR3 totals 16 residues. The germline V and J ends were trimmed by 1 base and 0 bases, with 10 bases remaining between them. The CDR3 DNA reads TGTGCCAGCAGCTTAGGGCCCATAAACTCTGGAAACACCATATATTTT. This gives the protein CASSLGPINSGNTIYF. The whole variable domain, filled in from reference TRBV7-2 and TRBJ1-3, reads GAGVSQSPSNKVTEKGKDVELRCDPISGHTALYWYRQSLGQGLEFLIYFQGNSAPDKSGLPSDRFSAERTGGSVSTLTIQRTQQEDSAVYLCASSLGPINSGNTIYFGEGSWLTVV.

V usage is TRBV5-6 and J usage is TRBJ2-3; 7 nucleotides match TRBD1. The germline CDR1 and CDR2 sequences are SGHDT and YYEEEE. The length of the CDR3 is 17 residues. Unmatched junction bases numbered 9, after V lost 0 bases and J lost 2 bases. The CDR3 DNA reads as TGTGCCAGCAGCTTGGGTGGGACAGCGATCCTCACAGATACGCAGTATTTT. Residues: CASSLGGTAILTDTQYF.

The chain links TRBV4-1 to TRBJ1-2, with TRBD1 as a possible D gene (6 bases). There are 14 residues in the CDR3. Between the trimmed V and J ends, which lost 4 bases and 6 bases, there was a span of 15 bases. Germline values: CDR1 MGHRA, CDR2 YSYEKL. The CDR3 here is CASSRVEGDHGYTF. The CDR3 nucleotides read TGCGCCAGCAGCCGAGTCGAGGGGGACCATGGCTACACCTTC.

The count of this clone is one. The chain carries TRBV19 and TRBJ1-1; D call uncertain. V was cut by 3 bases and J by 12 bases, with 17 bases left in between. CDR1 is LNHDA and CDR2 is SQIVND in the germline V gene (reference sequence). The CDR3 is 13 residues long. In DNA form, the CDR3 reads TGTGCCAGTAGTATCGGGAATTCCGTGTTGACTTTCTTT. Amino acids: CASSIGNSVLTFF.

The CDR3 sequence: CAWSTGDFTDTQYF. The CDR3 bases are TGTGCCTGGAGTACAGGGGACTTCACAGATACGCAGTATTTT. The genes are TRBV30 and TRBJ2-3; TRBD1 is a possible D gene (7 bases). This CDR3 is built from 14 residues. The germline V gene has CDR1 GTSNPN and CDR2 SVGIG (reference sequence). With 2 bases removed from V and 2 bases from J, the gap between germline ends came to 11 bases.

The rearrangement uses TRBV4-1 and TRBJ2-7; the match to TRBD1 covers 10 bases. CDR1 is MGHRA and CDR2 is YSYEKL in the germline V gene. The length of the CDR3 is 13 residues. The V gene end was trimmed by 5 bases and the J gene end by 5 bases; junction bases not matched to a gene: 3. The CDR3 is CASSKGQGNEQYF. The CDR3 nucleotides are TGCGCCAGCAGCAAGGGACAGGGGAACGAGCAGTACTTC.

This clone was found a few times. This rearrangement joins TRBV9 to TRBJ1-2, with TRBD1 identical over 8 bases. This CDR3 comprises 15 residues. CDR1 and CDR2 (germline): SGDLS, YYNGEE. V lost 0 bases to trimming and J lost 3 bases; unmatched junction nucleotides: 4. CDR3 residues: CASSVGTGSYYGYTF. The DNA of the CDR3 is TGTGCCAGCAGCGTAGGGACAGGGAGTTACTATGGCTACACCTTC.

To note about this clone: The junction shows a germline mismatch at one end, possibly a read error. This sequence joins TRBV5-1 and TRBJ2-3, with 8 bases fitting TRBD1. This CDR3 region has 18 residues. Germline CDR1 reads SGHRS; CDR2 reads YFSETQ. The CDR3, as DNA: TGTGCCAGCAGCTTACGGCGACTGACAGGGGATTACACAGATACGCAGTATTTT. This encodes CASSLRRLTGDYTDTQYF.

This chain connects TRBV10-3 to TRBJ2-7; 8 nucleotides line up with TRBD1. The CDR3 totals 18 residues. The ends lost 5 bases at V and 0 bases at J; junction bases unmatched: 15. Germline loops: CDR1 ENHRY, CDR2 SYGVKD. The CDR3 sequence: CAISRAGQVSTSSYEQYF. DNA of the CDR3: TGTGCCATCAGTAGGGCGGGACAGGTTTCCACGAGCTCCTACGAGCAGTACTTC.

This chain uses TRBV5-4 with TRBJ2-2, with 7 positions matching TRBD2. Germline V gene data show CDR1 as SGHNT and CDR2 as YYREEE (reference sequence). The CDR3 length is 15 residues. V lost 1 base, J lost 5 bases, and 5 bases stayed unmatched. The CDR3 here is CASSLKRDGTGELFF. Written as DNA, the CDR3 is TGTGCCAGCAGCTTGAAGCGGGACGGGACCGGGGAGCTGTTTTTT.

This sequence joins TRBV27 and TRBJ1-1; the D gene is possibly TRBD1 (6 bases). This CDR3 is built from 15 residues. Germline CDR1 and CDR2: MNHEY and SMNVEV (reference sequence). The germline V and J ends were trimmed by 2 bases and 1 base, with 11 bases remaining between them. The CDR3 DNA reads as TGTGCCAGCAGTTTACTGGGACACAAGAACACTGAAGCTTTCTTT. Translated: CASSLLGHKNTEAFF.

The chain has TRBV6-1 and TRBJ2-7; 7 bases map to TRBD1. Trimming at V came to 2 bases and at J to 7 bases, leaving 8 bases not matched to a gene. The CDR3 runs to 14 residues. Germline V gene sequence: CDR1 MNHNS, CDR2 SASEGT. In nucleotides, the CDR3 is TGTGCCAGCAGTGAACTTAGGGACAGTGGTGAGCAGTACTTC. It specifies CASSELRDSGEQYF.

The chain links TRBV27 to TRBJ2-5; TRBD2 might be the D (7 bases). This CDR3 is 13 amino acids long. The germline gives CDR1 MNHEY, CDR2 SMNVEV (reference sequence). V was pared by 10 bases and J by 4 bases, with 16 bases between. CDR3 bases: TGTGCCACCTCGCGGGGGCCAGGAGAGACCCAGTACTTC. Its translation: CATSRGPGETQYF.

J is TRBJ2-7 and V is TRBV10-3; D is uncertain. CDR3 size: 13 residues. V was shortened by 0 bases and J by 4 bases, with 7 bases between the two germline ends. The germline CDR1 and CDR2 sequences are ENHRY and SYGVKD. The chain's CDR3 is CAISESSSYEQYF. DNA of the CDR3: TGTGCCATCAGTGAGTCTAGCAGTTACGAGCAGTACTTC.

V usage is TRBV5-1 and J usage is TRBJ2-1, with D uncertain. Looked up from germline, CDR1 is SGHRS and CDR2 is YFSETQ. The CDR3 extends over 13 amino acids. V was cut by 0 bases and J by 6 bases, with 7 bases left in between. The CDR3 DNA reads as TGCGCCAGCAGCTTGGCACCAGGCAATGAGCAGTTCTTC. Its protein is CASSLAPGNEQFF.

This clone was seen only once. The CDR3 bases are TGTGCCAGCAGCTTGGCCGGGACAGGGACGGATGGCTACACCTTC. Its translation is CASSLAGTGTDGYTF. The chain links TRBV5-5 to TRBJ1-2; TRBD1 aligns across 9 bases. The V gene's germline CDR1 is SGHKS and CDR2 YYEKEE (reference sequence). The CDR3 extends over 15 amino acids. V gave up 0 bases and J gave up 6 bases; unmatched junction bases: 6.

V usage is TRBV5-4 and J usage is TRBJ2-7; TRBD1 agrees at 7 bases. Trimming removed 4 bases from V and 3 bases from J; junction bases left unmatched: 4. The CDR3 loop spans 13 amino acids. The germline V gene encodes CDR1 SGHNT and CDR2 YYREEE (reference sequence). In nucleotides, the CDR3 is TGTGCCAGCAGCCGGGACAGCGGCTACGAGCAGTACTTC. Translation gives CASSRDSGYEQYF. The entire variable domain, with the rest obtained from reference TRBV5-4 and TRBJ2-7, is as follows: ETGVTQSPTHLIKTRGQQVTLRCSSQSGHNTVSWYQQALGQGPQFIFQYYREEENGRGNFPPRFSGLQFPNYSSELNVNALELDDSALYLCASSRDSGYEQYFGPGTRLTVT.

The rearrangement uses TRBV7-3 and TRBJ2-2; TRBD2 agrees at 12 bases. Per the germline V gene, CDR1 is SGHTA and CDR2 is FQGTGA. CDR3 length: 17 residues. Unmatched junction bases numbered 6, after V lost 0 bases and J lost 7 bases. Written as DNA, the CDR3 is TGTGCCAGCAGCTTAACGTCTAGCGGGAGGGGCGGCGGGGAGCTGTTTTTT. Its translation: CASSLTSSGRGGGELFF.

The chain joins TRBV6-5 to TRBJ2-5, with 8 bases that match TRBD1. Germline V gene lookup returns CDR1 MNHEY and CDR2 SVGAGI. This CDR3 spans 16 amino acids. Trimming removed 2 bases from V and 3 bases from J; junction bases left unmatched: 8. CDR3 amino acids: CASSYRPTGGEETQYF. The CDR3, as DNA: TGTGCCAGCAGTTACCGACCTACAGGGGGTGAAGAGACCCAGTACTTC.

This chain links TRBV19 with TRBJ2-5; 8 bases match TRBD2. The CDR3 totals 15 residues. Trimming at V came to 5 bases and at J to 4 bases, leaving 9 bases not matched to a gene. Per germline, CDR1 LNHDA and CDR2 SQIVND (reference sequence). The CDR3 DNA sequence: TGTGCCAGTAGTCTTAGCGGGGCTGGCGGAGAGACCCAGTACTTC. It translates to CASSLSGAGGETQYF. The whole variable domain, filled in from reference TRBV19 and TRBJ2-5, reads DGGITQSPKYLFRKEGQNVTLSCEQNLNHDAMYWYRQDPGQGLRLIYYSQIVNDFQKGDIAEGYSVSREKKESFPLTVTSAQKNPTAFYLCASSLSGAGGETQYFGPGTRLLVL.

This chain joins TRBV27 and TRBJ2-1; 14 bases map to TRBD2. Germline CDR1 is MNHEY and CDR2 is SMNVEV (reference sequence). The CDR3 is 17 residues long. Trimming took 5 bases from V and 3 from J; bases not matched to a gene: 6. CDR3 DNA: TGTGCCAGCAGTCGAGCAGGACTAGCGGGAGGCTACAATGAGCAGTTCTTC. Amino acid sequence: CASSRAGLAGGYNEQFF.

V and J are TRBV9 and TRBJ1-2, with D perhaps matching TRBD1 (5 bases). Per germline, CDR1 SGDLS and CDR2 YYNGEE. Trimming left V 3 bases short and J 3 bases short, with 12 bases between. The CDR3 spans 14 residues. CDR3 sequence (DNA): TGTGCCAGCAGCGGAGGTTCAGGGTACTATGGCTACACCTTC. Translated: CASSGGSGYYGYTF. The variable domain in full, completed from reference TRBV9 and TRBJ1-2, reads DSGVTQTPKHLITATGQRVTLRCSPRSGDLSVYWYQQSLDQGLQFLIQYYNGEERAKGNILERFSAQQFPDLHSELNLSSLELGDSALYFCASSGGSGYYGYTFGSGTRLTVV.

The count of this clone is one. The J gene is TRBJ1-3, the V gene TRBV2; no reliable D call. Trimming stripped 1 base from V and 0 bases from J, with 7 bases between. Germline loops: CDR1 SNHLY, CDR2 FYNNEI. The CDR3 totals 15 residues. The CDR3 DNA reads TGTGCCAGCAGTGAAGGACTGAACTCTGGAAACACCATATATTTT. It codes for CASSEGLNSGNTIYF.

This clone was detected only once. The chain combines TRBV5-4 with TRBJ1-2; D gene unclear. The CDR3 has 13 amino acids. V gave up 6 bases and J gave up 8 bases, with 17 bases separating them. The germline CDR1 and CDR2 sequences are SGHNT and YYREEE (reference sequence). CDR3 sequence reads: CASTQEVQSGYTF. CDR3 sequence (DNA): TGTGCCAGCACCCAGGAGGTGCAGTCGGGCTACACCTTC.

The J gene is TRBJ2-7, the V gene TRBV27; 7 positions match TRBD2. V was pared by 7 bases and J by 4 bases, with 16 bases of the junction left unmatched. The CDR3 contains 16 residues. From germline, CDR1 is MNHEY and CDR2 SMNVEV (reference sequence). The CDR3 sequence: CASNSLRGGRTYEQYF. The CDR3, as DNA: TGTGCCAGCAACTCCCTGCGAGGCGGGAGAACTTACGAGCAGTACTTC.